What follows describes a single T cell receptor beta chain. J gave up 2 bases and V 4 bases, and 2 bases lay outside the gene matches. The germline gives CDR1 MNHEY, CDR2 SMNVEV (reference sequence). CDR3 length: 13 residues. These data are taken from a study of OX40 agonist ivuxolimab in advanced cancers. Sequencing was performed with immunoSEQ multiplex PCR; in TCRdb, only in-frame clones are kept and a portion is missing. This table has about 31,000 clones, over 90% appearing once. The chain uses TRBV27 and TRBJ2-7; 7 bases match TRBD1. The sequences come from CD4+ or CD8+ T cells sorted from blood, collected in a trial of the OX40 agonist ivuxolimab. The sequence came from an adult with an advanced solid tumor such as melanoma, head and neck, liver or kidney cancer. CDR3 protein: CASSYTGAYEQYF. The CDR3 DNA sequence: TGTGCCAGCAGTTACACAGGGGCCTACGAGCAGTACTTC.